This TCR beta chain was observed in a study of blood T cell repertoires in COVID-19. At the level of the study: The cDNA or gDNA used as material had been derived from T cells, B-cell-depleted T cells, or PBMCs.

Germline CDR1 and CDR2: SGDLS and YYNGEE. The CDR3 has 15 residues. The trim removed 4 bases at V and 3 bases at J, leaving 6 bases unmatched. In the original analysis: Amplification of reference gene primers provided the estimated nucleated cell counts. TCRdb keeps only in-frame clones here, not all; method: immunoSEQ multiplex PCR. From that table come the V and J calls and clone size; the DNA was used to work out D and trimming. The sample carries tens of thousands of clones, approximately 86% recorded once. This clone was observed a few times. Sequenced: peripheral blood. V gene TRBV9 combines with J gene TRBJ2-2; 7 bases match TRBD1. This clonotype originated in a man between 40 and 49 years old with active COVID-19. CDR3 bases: TGTGCCAGCAGCCAGAGGACAGGTTACACCGGGGAGCTGTTTTTT. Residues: CASSQRTGYTGELFF.